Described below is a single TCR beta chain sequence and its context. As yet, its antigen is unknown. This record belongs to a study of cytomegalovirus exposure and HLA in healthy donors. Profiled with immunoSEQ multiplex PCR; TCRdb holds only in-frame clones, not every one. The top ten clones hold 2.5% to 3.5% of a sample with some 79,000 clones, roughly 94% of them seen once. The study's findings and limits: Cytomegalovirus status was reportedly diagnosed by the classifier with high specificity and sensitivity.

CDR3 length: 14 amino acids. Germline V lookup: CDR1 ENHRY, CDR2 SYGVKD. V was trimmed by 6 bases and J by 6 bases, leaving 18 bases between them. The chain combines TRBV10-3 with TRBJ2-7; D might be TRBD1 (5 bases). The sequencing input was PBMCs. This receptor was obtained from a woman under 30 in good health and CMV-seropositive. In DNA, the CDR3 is TGTGCCATCAGCCCCGCCAGCAGGGTAGGCGAGCAGTACTTC. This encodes CAISPASRVGEQYF.